The following is a TCR beta chain sequence with its context. Antigen unknown. One junction end does not reproduce the germline sequence, and a read error may be involved. This sample is part of a study of T cell responses to AZD1222 COVID-19 vaccine. General study points: Baseline testing showed seropositivity in only six AZD1222 recipients. There were repertoire samples only from the period after the peak T cell response. Two AZD1222 administrations were followed by greater Spike-specific TCR breadth and depth. Vaccine-associated CD4 TCRs ranged over spike, dominating at 160-218 and 743-854.

The CDR3 covers 14 residues. The germline V gene encodes CDR1 LNHDA and CDR2 SQIVND (reference sequence). The assay was immunoSEQ multiplex PCR, and TCRdb's table has in-frame clones only and misses some. The data hold about 130,000 clones, with under 95% observed a single time. V and J are TRBV19 and TRBJ1-1, with D uncertain. The sequencing used peripheral blood, collected on day 0 of AZD1222 vaccination. This TCR came from an adult in good health. The chain's CDR3 is CASSVDTENTEAFF. The CDR3 DNA follows: TGTGCCAGTAGTGTAGACACAGAGAACACTGAAGCTTTCTTT. The whole variable domain, filled in from reference TRBV19 and TRBJ1-1, reads DGGITQSPKYLFRKEGQNVTLSCEQNLNHDAMYWYRQDPGQGLRLIYYSQIVNDFQKGDIAEGYSVSREKKESFPLTVTSAQKNPTAFYLCASSVDTENTEAFFGQGTRLTVV.